Each of the 19 T cell receptor beta chains below was sequenced from the same sample in a study of shared clonotypes between healthy human individuals. Libraries were prepared by immunoSEQ multiplex PCR; TCRdb keeps only in-frame clonotypes and omits some of them. The sample yields roughly 1 million clones, under 80% seen once. Sample: memory CD4+ T cells sorted from blood. The subset: CD45RA-negative fraction. These receptors were obtained from a man in his late teens or twenties in good health.

This clone was picked up one time. This chain uses TRBV4-3 with TRBJ1-4, with unresolved D. Between the trimmed V and J ends, which lost 0 bases and 11 bases, there was a span of 7 bases. This CDR3 region has 12 residues. The germline V gene has CDR1 LGHNA and CDR2 YSLEER. CDR3 DNA sequence: TGCGCCAGCAGCCAAGATGAAATGAAACTGTTTTTT. It specifies CASSQDEMKLFF.

Notes on this clone: One junction end does not reproduce the germline sequence, and a read error may be involved. CDR3 amino acids: CASVSSYNGQFF. In DNA, the CDR3 is TGTGCCAGCGTTTCCTCCTACAATGGGCAGTTCTTC. V is TRBV27 and J is TRBJ2-1; unclear D gene. CDR1 is MNHEY and CDR2 is SMNVEV in the germline V gene (reference sequence). CDR3 length: 12 amino acids.

This chain joins TRBV28 and TRBJ2-7; no firm D call. Per germline, CDR1 MDHEN and CDR2 SYDVKM. The CDR3 extends over 14 amino acids. Trimming removed 8 bases from V and 8 bases from J, with 22 bases in between. CDR3 sequence: CASCLAGASVKQYF. Here the CDR3 DNA reads TGTGCCAGCTGTCTGGCAGGAGCCAGTGTAAAGCAGTACTTC.

The V gene is TRBV5-3, the J gene TRBJ2-7, with TRBD2 as a possible D gene (5 bases). TRBV5-3 is sorted into the ORF group, with uncertain function. V was cut by 2 bases and J by 7 bases, with 13 bases left in between. The CDR3 has 13 amino acids. The CDR3 protein is CARSFTGVREQYF. The CDR3 DNA follows: TGTGCCAGAAGCTTCACCGGGGTACGGGAGCAGTACTTC.

This clone was found a few times. The chain is built from TRBV6-5 and TRBJ1-3, with D uncertain. The CDR3 is 14 amino acids. The V end was cut by 7 bases, the J end by 3 bases, with 13 bases between. Germline-derived CDR1 and CDR2 are MNHEY and SVGAGI. CDR3 protein: CASIRPGSGNTIYF. The CDR3 nucleotides are TGTGCCAGCATTCGGCCGGGGAGTGGAAACACCATATATTTT.

The genes are TRBV4-2 and TRBJ2-7; 14 bases match TRBD2. This CDR3 is 17 amino acids long. Trimming removed 1 base from V and 3 bases from J; junction bases left unmatched: 5. The germline V gene encodes CDR1 LGHNA and CDR2 YNFKEQ. The CDR3 sequence is CASSQGLAGGPFYEQYF. The CDR3 DNA is TGTGCCAGCAGCCAAGGACTAGCGGGGGGGCCGTTCTACGAGCAGTACTTC.

The J gene is TRBJ2-3, the V gene TRBV4-3; the match to TRBD2 covers 8 bases. This CDR3 has 17 amino acids. V dropped 1 base and J dropped 0; count of bases not matched to a gene: 6. Germline CDR1 reads LGHNA; CDR2 reads YSLEER. CDR3 in DNA: TGCGCCAGCAGCCAAGGACCCAGCGGGAGTAGCACAGATACGCAGTATTTT. Residues: CASSQGPSGSSTDTQYF.

The V and J genes are TRBV30 and TRBJ1-3; no clear D gene. V was trimmed by 2 bases and J by 0 bases, leaving 8 bases between them. This CDR3 is built from 14 residues. Germline CDR1 GTSNPN, CDR2 SVGIG (reference sequence). The CDR3 bases are TGTGCCTGGAGTTACGGGAGCTCTGGAAACACCATATATTTT. Translation gives CAWSYGSSGNTIYF.

This clone was counted only a few times. Other DNA sequences in the sample encode the same CDR3. This sequence joins TRBV19 and TRBJ1-6; perhaps TRBD1 as D (5 bases). Per germline, CDR1 LNHDA and CDR2 SQIVND (reference sequence). The CDR3 covers 13 residues. The ends were cut back, 5 bases at V and 5 bases at J, with 7 bases in the middle. The CDR3 DNA follows: TGTGCCAGTAGTGGGGGGAATAATTCACCCCTCCACTTT. The encoded protein is CASSGGNNSPLHF.

A few counts support this clone. V usage is TRBV10-1 and J usage is TRBJ2-1; 8 bases line up with TRBD1. From germline, CDR1 is WNHNN and CDR2 SYGVQD (reference sequence). There are 12 residues in the CDR3. V was clipped by 7 bases and J by 15 bases; unmatched bases: 11. This CDR3 reads CASNNPGDRTFF. The CDR3 DNA follows: TGCGCCAGCAATAACCCGGGGGACAGGACGTTCTTC.

The rearrangement links TRBV5-6 to TRBJ2-1, with D possibly called TRBD1 or TRBD2 (5 bases each). V was shortened by 4 bases and J by 7 bases, with 21 bases between the two germline ends. The CDR3 contains 16 residues. Germline V CDR1 and CDR2: SGHDT, YYEEEE. This CDR3 reads CASSALEGRLINEQFF. CDR3 DNA: TGTGCCAGCAGCGCCCTTGAGGGGCGCTTGATAAATGAGCAGTTCTTC. Based on the CDR3 plus reference TRBV5-6 and TRBJ2-1, the full variable domain is DAGVTQSPTHLIKTRGQQVTLRCSPKSGHDTVSWYQQALGQGPQFIFQYYEEEERQRGNFPDRFSGHQFPNYSSELNVNALLLGDSALYLCASSALEGRLINEQFFGPGTRLTVL.

This chain uses TRBV30 with TRBJ2-7, with D tentatively TRBD1 (5 bases). The CDR3 is 13 residues long. In germline, CDR1 is GTSNPN, CDR2 SVGIG (reference sequence). V was trimmed by 3 bases and J by 6 bases, leaving 15 bases between them. The CDR3 region has the DNA TGTGCCTGGAGCTATGGGCAGGGATCCGAGCAGTACTTC. Translation: CAWSYGQGSEQYF.

The chain links TRBV5-1 to TRBJ2-5, with D unclear. The CDR3 consists of 14 residues. CDR1 is SGHRS, CDR2 YFSETQ, per germline. Deletions cut 5 bases from V and 3 bases from J, with 14 bases between. The CDR3 bases are TGCGCCAGCAGAAGGGCAGCAGATAAAGAGACCCAGTACTTC. Its translation: CASRRAADKETQYF. Based on the CDR3 plus reference TRBV5-1 and TRBJ2-5, the full variable domain is KAGVTQTPRYLIKTRGQQVTLSCSPISGHRSVSWYQQTPGQGLQFLFEYFSETQRNKGNFPGRFSGRQFSNSRSEMNVSTLELGDSALYLCASRRAADKETQYFGPGTRLLVL.

The chain carries TRBV5-4 and TRBJ2-7, with 9 bases identical to TRBD2. The CDR3 sequence is 17 residues long. Per germline, CDR1 SGHNT and CDR2 YYREEE (reference sequence). Unmatched junction bases numbered 12, after V lost 0 bases and J lost 5 bases. CDR3 DNA: TGTGCCAGCAGCTTGGGAGGTAGCGGGAGTACTCCGCACGAGCAGTACTTC. Translating gives CASSLGGSGSTPHEQYF.

To note about this clone: Germline and junction disagree at one end, which may indicate a read error. This chain joins TRBV7-7 and TRBJ2-5; D is ambiguous. Per the germline V gene, CDR1 is SSHAT and CDR2 is FNYEAQ (reference sequence). The CDR3 contains 12 residues. Here the CDR3 DNA reads TGTGCTAGCAGCCCCATGGGGGAGACCCAGTACTTC. Amino acid sequence: CASSPMGETQYF.

This clone was recorded many times. The chain employs TRBV10-1 and TRBJ2-7; TRBD2 aligns across 10 bases. Germline CDR1 and CDR2: WNHNN and SYGVQD (reference sequence). V lost 8 bases to trimming and J lost 4 bases; unmatched junction nucleotides: 17. This CDR3 contains 17 residues. This chain's CDR3 is CASLKRERGGEGYEQYF. The CDR3 DNA follows: TGCGCCAGCCTGAAGAGGGAGCGGGGGGGCGAAGGATACGAGCAGTACTTC.

V and J are TRBV10-1 and TRBJ2-1; 8 nucleotides agree with TRBD2. Germline V CDR1 and CDR2: WNHNN, SYGVQD (reference sequence). V gave up 6 bases and J gave up 6 bases; unmatched junction bases: 10. The length of the CDR3 is 15 residues. The CDR3 protein is CASSRTAGVGNEQFF. CDR3 DNA: TGCGCCAGCAGCCGGACAGCGGGAGTGGGCAATGAGCAGTTCTTC.

V is TRBV6-1 and J is TRBJ1-3; no firm D call. Germline V gene data show CDR1 as MNHNS and CDR2 as SASEGT. The CDR3 covers 16 residues. V dropped 1 base and J dropped 2 bases, with 12 bases sitting between them. The CDR3 DNA reads TGTGCCAGCAGTGAAGTTCACTCCACGACTGGAAACACCATATATTTT. It specifies CASSEVHSTTGNTIYF.

This clone was observed a handful of times. The V call is TRBV29-1, the J call TRBJ1-1, with 8 bases identical to TRBD1. Germline V gene lookup returns CDR1 SQVTM and CDR2 ANQGSEA. The CDR3 runs to 13 residues. V was pared by 7 bases and J by 2 bases, with 6 bases of the junction left unmatched. The CDR3 region has the DNA TGCAGCGCAGGAGGGACAGGTAACACTGAAGCTTTCTTT. Translation: CSAGGTGNTEAFF.